These 18 T cell receptor beta chains were sequenced from one sample in a study of blood T cells in healthy people across ages. Primers used in a second PCR of about 7 to 12 cycles were a sample-barcoded 5' primer and a J-beta primer mix. MiXCR was run by TCRdb on the 5' RACE reads, yielding one entry per CDR3 protein. The sample holds around 1,000,000 distinct CDR3 sequences, 30% to 40% seen once. The sequencing sample was made of blood. The receptors derive from a man younger than 30 in good health.

The V call is TRBV24-1, the J call TRBJ2-1, with D perhaps TRBD2 (7 bases). From germline, CDR1 is KGHDR and CDR2 SFDVKD. This CDR3 has 17 residues. V lost 4 bases to trimming and J lost 8 bases, with 23 bases between them. The CDR3 protein is CATSDPRTEGGRDEQFF. For the CDR3, the DNA is TGTGCCACCAGTGACCCCCGGACAGAGGGGGGGCGGGATGAGCAGTTCTTC.

With respect to this clonotype: This may stem from a read error, because a much larger clone lies one nucleotide away. DNA of the CDR3: TGCAGCGCAGCTCGAGAAAGCTCCTACAATGAGCAGTACTTC. Its protein product is CSAARESSYNEQYF. The chain recombines TRBV29-1 with TRBJ2-1; no reliable D call. The last part of the DNA fits TRBJ2-7 better; the J call may be wrong. The CDR3 runs 14 residues. Looked up from germline, CDR1 is SQVTM and CDR2 is ANQGSEA.

The V gene is TRBV5-1, the J gene TRBJ2-2; D uncertain. The germline V and J ends were trimmed by 1 base and 2 bases, with 9 bases remaining between them. Germline V gives CDR1 SGHRS, CDR2 YFSETQ. The CDR3 consists of 15 residues. Here the CDR3 reads CASSLREDNTGELFF. The CDR3 nucleotides read TGCGCCAGCAGCTTGCGAGAAGATAACACCGGGGAGCTGTTTTTT.

The genes are TRBV5-1 and TRBJ1-2; TRBD1 is a possible D gene (5 bases). CDR1 and CDR2 from the germline V gene are SGHRS and YFSETQ. Trimming took 4 bases from V and 3 from J, leaving 16 bases between them. This CDR3 region has 15 residues. CDR3 DNA: TGCGCCAGCAGCGGCCGGGACCCCGAGCACTATGGCTACACCTTC. Translating gives CASSGRDPEHYGYTF.

The genes are TRBV4-3 and TRBJ2-7; TRBD1 agrees at 11 bases. The CDR3 runs to 17 residues. J was trimmed by 7 bases and V by 4 bases; bases with no gene match: 15. CDR1 and CDR2 from the germline V gene are LGHNA and YSLEER. CDR3 bases: TGCGCCAGCAGCCCCCTATACGGGACAGGGGGTTGGAATGAGCAGTACTTC. Protein product: CASSPLYGTGGWNEQYF.

The chain is built from TRBV7-3 and TRBJ2-2, with 7 bases aligning to TRBD1. The V gene's germline CDR1 is SGHTA and CDR2 FQGTGA. This CDR3 is 17 amino acids long. Trimming took 2 bases from V and 7 from J; bases not matched to a gene: 13. The CDR3 protein is CASSLVPRQGIGGELFF. CDR3 nucleotides: TGTGCCAGCAGCTTAGTACCCCGACAGGGTATAGGCGGGGAGCTGTTTTTT. The full variable domain, in which reference TRBV7-3 and TRBJ2-2 provide the parts outside the CDR3, is GAGVSQTPSNKVTEKGKYVELRCDPISGHTALYWYRQSLGQGPEFLIYFQGTGAADDSGLPNDRFFAVRPEGSVSTLKIQRTERGDSAVYLCASSLVPRQGIGGELFFGEGSRLTVL.

The genes are TRBV19 and TRBJ1-1; D perhaps matches TRBD1 (5 bases). The germline V gene has CDR1 LNHDA and CDR2 SQIVND (reference sequence). Trimming stripped 3 bases from V and 1 base from J, with 12 bases between. The CDR3 consists of 15 residues. The CDR3 protein is CASSIRGRENTEAFF. Written as DNA, the CDR3 is TGTGCCAGTAGTATTCGGGGCAGGGAGAACACTGAAGCTTTCTTT.

This chain links TRBV2 with TRBJ2-3; 7 bases agree with TRBD2. Germline values: CDR1 SNHLY, CDR2 FYNNEI. V gave up 11 bases and J gave up 0 bases; unmatched junction bases: 8. This CDR3 has 14 amino acids. The CDR3 sequence: CALWGGVSTDTQYF. The CDR3 coding sequence is TGTGCCCTATGGGGGGGGGTAAGCACAGATACGCAGTATTTT.

The chain employs TRBV3-1 and TRBJ1-2; no clear D gene. Trimming left V 4 bases short and J 6 bases short, with 18 bases between. CDR1 and CDR2 (germline): LGHDT, YNNKEL (reference sequence). The CDR3 has 15 residues. CDR3 nucleotide sequence: TGTGCCAGCAGCCTACGGAACACGGGGTTCAATGGCTACACCTTC. It translates to CASSLRNTGFNGYTF.

The chain couples TRBV4-3 to TRBJ1-2; D remains unclear. The germline V and J ends were trimmed by 3 bases and 0 bases, with 14 bases remaining between them. CDR1 is LGHNA and CDR2 is YSLEER in the germline V gene. The CDR3 is 16 residues long. CDR3 sequence (DNA): TGCGCCAGCAGCCAGTCCGTGCTCCGAGCTAACTATGGCTACACCTTC. It specifies CASSQSVLRANYGYTF.

V and J are TRBV2 and TRBJ1-2; D remains ambiguous. V lost 3 bases and J lost 4, with 15 bases in between. CDR1 SNHLY and CDR2 FYNNEI come from the germline V gene. This CDR3 is 15 amino acids long. In DNA, the CDR3 is TGTGCCAGCAGTGACTACGGCAGAGCTACCTATGGCTACACCTTC. Residues: CASSDYGRATYGYTF. The whole variable domain, remainder taken from reference TRBV2 and TRBJ1-2, is EPEVTQTPSHQVTQMGQEVILRCVPISNHLYFYWYRQILGQKVEFLVSFYNNEISEKSEIFDDQFSVERPDGSNFTLKIRSTKLEDSAMYFCASSDYGRATYGYTFGSGTRLTVV.

This clonotype was observed a few times. The chain couples TRBV20-1 to TRBJ2-3; 13 nucleotides align to TRBD2. The junction had 7 bases not matched to a gene; V was cut back by 5 bases and J by 8 bases. This CDR3 has 14 residues. Germline loops: CDR1 DFQATT, CDR2 SNEGSKA (reference sequence). For the CDR3, the DNA is TGCAGTGCTGCACTAGCGGGGGGGGCAAGTACGCAGTATTTT. It specifies CSAALAGGASTQYF.

This chain connects TRBV27 to TRBJ2-1; no clear D gene. V was pared by 10 bases and J by 13 bases, with 20 bases between. CDR1 is MNHEY, CDR2 SMNVEV, per germline (reference sequence). The CDR3 length is 12 residues. CDR3 sequence reads: CATGPDHNGQFF. CDR3 DNA: TGTGCCACCGGGCCAGACCACAATGGACAGTTCTTC.

This chain links TRBV4-2 with TRBJ2-2, with 11 bases matching TRBD2. With 1 base clipped from V and 5 bases from J, the junction kept 0 bases outside the gene matches. This CDR3 contains 15 residues. Germline CDR1 is LGHNA and CDR2 is YNFKEQ. The CDR3 coding sequence is TGTGCCAGCAGCCAAGGGACTAGCGGGACCGGGGAGCTGTTTTTT. Protein product: CASSQGTSGTGELFF.

In this sample, this clonotype turned up a few times. J is TRBJ2-5 and V is TRBV12-3 or TRBV12-4; 14 bases are shared with TRBD2. The CDR3 runs 15 residues. V was clipped by 5 bases and J by 11 bases; unmatched bases: 10. Here the CDR3 DNA reads TGTGCCAGCAGTCCCGGACTAGCGGGGGGCAATGAGCAGTACTTC. It yields the protein CASSPGLAGGNEQYF.

This clonotype has more than one count but fewer than ten. V usage is TRBV3-1 and J usage is TRBJ1-2; D is ambiguous. V lost 0 bases to trimming and J lost 2 bases, with 13 bases between them. Germline values: CDR1 LGHDT, CDR2 YNNKEL (reference sequence). This CDR3 is 16 amino acids long. CDR3 residues: CASSQDVRGFNYGYTF. DNA of the CDR3: TGTGCCAGCAGCCAAGACGTGAGAGGTTTCAACTATGGCTACACCTTC.

The V and J genes are TRBV6-5 and TRBJ1-1; D may be TRBD1 (5 bases). The CDR3 contains 13 residues. CDR1 and CDR2 (germline): MNHEY, SVGAGI. Trimming took off 5 bases at V and 5 bases at J, with 12 bases between the two ends. DNA of the CDR3: TGTGCCAGCAGTGTCCCGGGGGTTACTGAAGCTTTCTTT. The encoded protein is CASSVPGVTEAFF.

The V gene is TRBV5-1, the J gene TRBJ2-5, with 7 bases that match TRBD1. This CDR3 is 14 amino acids long. CDR1 is SGHRS and CDR2 is YFSETQ in the germline V gene. J was trimmed by 3 bases and V by 4 bases; bases with no gene match: 6. The CDR3 is CASSATGREETQYF. The DNA of the CDR3 is TGCGCCAGCAGCGCGACAGGGAGAGAAGAGACCCAGTACTTC.